Shown below are 11 T cell receptor beta chains from a single sample sequenced in a study. TCRdb redid the calling of the 5' RACE reads with MiXCR, one entry per CDR3 protein. The sample contains about 8,600 distinct CDR3 sequences, approximately 15% of which appear only once. The sequenced sample was memory CD4+ T cells sorted from blood. Subset in this sample: memory CD4+ T cells, CD4+CD45RO+CD25-. The receptors derive from a female donor with breast cancer.

Only one count was recorded for this clonotype. Mismatch with germline at one junction end may stem from a read error. This chain connects TRBV28 to TRBJ1-5, with 8 bases that match TRBD1. The CDR3 has 15 residues. Looked up from germline, CDR1 is MDHEN and CDR2 is SYDVKM. This CDR3 reads CASSVDRDSKQPQHF. In nucleotides, the CDR3 is TGTGCCAGCAGTGTGGACAGGGATAGCAAGCAGCCCCAGCATTTT.

This clonotype was observed at least ten times. The chain employs TRBV9 and TRBJ2-1; D gene uncertain. The CDR3 consists of 12 residues. CDR1 SGDLS and CDR2 YYNGEE come from the germline V gene. V was clipped by 2 bases and J by 3 bases, with 3 bases between them. The CDR3 reads CASSVSYNEQFF. The CDR3 DNA reads as TGTGCCAGCAGCGTCAGCTACAATGAGCAGTTCTTC.

On this clonotype itself: Given a much more abundant clone one base away, this may be a read error. The chain couples TRBV4-1 to TRBJ2-4; 8 bases fit TRBD2. CDR3 length: 17 residues. The germline V gene encodes CDR1 MGHRA and CDR2 YSYEKL. The CDR3 here is CASSQGTSLRPQNLQYF. CDR3 sequence (DNA): TGCGCCAGCAGCCAAGGGACTAGCCTTCGGCCTCAAAACCTTCAGTACTTC.

This clonotype was recorded many times. The chain uses TRBV5-6 and TRBJ2-1; weak D call: TRBD2 (5 bases). Per germline, CDR1 SGHDT and CDR2 YYEEEE. The CDR3 loop spans 18 amino acids. Trimming pared 2 bases from V and 0 bases from J, leaving 18 bases between. CDR3 protein: CASSLGENELGSYNEQFF. The DNA of the CDR3 is TGTGCCAGCAGCTTAGGCGAAAACGAACTAGGCTCCTACAATGAGCAGTTCTTC.

This clonotype was recorded many times. The chain couples TRBV3-1 to TRBJ2-1, with 11 bases that match TRBD2. From germline, CDR1 is LGHDT and CDR2 YNNKEL (reference sequence). Germline trimming cut 3 bases from V and 10 bases from J; bases unmatched to any gene: 11. The CDR3 is 16 residues long. The CDR3 DNA reads as TGTGCCAGCAGCCATCGAATAGCGGGAGGGCCTCGGGAGCAGTTCTTC. This gives the protein CASSHRIAGGPREQFF.

By proportion, this clonotype is medium-sized. The chain carries TRBV4-1 and TRBJ1-3; D might be TRBD1 (5 bases). Trimming left V 1 base short and J 0 bases short, with 7 bases between. Germline V gene lookup returns CDR1 MGHRA and CDR2 YSYEKL. The CDR3 is made up of 15 amino acids. The CDR3 is CASSQGTLSGNTIYF. CDR3 nucleotides: TGCGCCAGCAGCCAAGGGACACTCTCTGGAAACACCATATATTTT.

This clonotype was picked up a small number of times. V is TRBV27 and J is TRBJ2-2; a possible D gene is TRBD2 (6 bases). Germline V gene lookup returns CDR1 MNHEY and CDR2 SMNVEV (reference sequence). V was trimmed by 0 bases and J by 3 bases, leaving 17 bases between them. The CDR3 has 18 amino acids. This chain's CDR3 is CASSLSHPSGYHTGELFF. CDR3 sequence (DNA): TGTGCCAGCAGTTTATCCCACCCGAGCGGGTATCACACCGGGGAGCTGTTTTTT.

This clonotype showed up just a few times. A much larger clone differs by one base, so this may be a read error. V and J are TRBV2 and TRBJ1-2; D is undetermined. Per germline, CDR1 SNHLY and CDR2 FYNNEI. The CDR3 is made up of 14 amino acids. In nucleotides, the CDR3 is TGTGCCATCAGTTCCGCTCTAGGGTCTGGTGGCTACACCTTC. This translates into CAISSALGSGGYTF.

V usage is TRBV7-9 and J usage is TRBJ1-2; no reliable D call. This CDR3 has 12 residues. Germline CDR1 SEHNR, CDR2 FQNEAQ (reference sequence). V lost 7 bases and J lost 2, with 8 bases in between. CDR3 nucleotides: TGTGCCAGCACCTCGGGGAACTATGGCTACACCTTC. It codes for CASTSGNYGYTF.

Within the sample, this clonotype is medium-sized. V is TRBV12-3 or TRBV12-4 and J is TRBJ1-2; no definite D call. Trimming left V 5 bases short and J 9 bases short, with 13 bases between. The CDR3 has 12 residues. The CDR3 DNA sequence: TGTGCCAGCAGTCCAGCCGATAGGAGCTACACCTTC. This sequence encodes CASSPADRSYTF.

Within the sample, this clonotype is medium-sized. The chain recombines TRBV6-5 with TRBJ1-1; 7 bases are a match to TRBD1. CDR3 size: 13 residues. J gave up 9 bases and V 3 bases, and 7 bases lay outside the gene matches. CDR1 and CDR2 (germline): MNHEY, SVGAGI. The CDR3 region is CASSYPGTDKAFF. CDR3 DNA: TGTGCCAGCAGTTATCCCGGGACAGATAAAGCTTTCTTT.